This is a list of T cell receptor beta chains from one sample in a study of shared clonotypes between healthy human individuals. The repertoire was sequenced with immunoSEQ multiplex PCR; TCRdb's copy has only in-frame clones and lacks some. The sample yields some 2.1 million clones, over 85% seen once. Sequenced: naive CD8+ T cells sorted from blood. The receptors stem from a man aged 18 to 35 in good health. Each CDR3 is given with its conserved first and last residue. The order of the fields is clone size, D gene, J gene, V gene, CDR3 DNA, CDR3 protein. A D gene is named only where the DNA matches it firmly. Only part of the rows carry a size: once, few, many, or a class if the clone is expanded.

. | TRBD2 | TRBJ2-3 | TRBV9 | TGTGCCAGCACTAGCGGCGCATCAGATACGCAGTATTTT | CASTSGASDTQYF
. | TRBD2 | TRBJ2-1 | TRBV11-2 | TGTGCCAGCAGCTTAAATGGGGGGGGTCTATACAATGAGCAGTTCTTC | CASSLNGGGLYNEQFF
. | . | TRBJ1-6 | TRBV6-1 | TGTGCCAGCAGTGGCGACAGCTCCTACAATTCACCCCTCCACTTT | CASSGDSSYNSPLHF
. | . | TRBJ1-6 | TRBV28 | TGTGCCAGTGAGGGACTTGGGAATTCACCCCTCCACTTT | CASEGLGNSPLHF
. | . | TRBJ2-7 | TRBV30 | TGTGCCTGGACCCTCGACACCGCCTACGAGCAGTACTTC | CAWTLDTAYEQYF
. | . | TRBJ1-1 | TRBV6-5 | TGTGCCAGCAGTCCGGGTGCGACTGAAGCTTTCTTT | CASSPGATEAFF
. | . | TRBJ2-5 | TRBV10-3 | TGTGCCATCAGTGAGTCGACTTTAGGGGAGACCCAGTACTTC | CAISESTLGETQYF
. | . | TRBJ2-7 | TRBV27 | TGTGCCAGCAGTCCACTATCGACCCGATTCGAGCAGTACTTC | CASSPLSTRFEQYF
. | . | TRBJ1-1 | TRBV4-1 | TGCGCCAGTTCCCCTTTTCTGGGGGGGCGCATGAACACTGAAGCTTTCTTT | CASSPFLGGRMNTEAFF
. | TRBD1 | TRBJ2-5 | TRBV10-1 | TGCGCCAGCAGTGTGGACAGGGGGCGCAGGGAGACCCAGTACTTC | CASSVDRGRRETQYF
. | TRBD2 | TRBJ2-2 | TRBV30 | TGTGCCTGGAGTCTAGCGGGAGCCGGGGAGCTGTTTTTT | CAWSLAGAGELFF
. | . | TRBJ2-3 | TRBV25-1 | TGTGCCAGCGCCTCAGATTGGGATAGGAATACGCAGTATTTT | CASASDWDRNTQYF
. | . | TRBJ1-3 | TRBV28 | TGTGCCAGCAGTTTCCTTGGGACGTTCGGCACCATATATTTT | CASSFLGTFGTIYF
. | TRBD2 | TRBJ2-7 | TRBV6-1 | TGTGCCAGCAGTGAACTCGGCGGGGGGCCCTACGAGCAGTACTTC | CASSELGGGPYEQYF
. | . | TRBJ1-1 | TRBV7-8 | TGTGCCAGCAGCTCTGGCTCTGAAGCTTTCTTT | CASSSGSEAFF
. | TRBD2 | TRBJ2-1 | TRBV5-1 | TGCGCCAGCAGCTTACTAGCGGGAGAGGCTTCCAATGAGCAGTTCTTC | CASSLLAGEASNEQFF
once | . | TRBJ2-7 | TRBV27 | TGTGCCAGCAGTTTAGGGCTAGAGAGCTCCTACGAGCAGTACTTC | CASSLGLESSYEQYF
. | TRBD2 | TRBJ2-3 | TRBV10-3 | TGTGCCACCGGACTAGCGGGGGGGCCAGATACGCAGTATTTT | CATGLAGGPDTQYF
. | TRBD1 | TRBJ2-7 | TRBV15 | TGTGCCACCAGCAGAGGACTAGGACAGGGACCCTACGAGCAGTACTTC | CATSRGLGQGPYEQYF
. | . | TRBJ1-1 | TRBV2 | TGTGCCAGCAGTGAGTGGGCAGGGACGAACACTGAAGCTTTCTTT | CASSEWAGTNTEAFF
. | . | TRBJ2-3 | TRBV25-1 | TGTGCCAGCAGAGATATCACAGATACGCAGTATTTT | CASRDITDTQYF
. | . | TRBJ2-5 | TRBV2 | TGTGCCAGCAGTGAAAATGGGCCCGTTTTGGGCCGGGAGACCCAGTACTTC | CASSENGPVLGRETQYF
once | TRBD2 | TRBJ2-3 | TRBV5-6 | TGTGCCAGCAGCCCACCCCGGGGGGGTGGCACAGATACGCAGTATTTT | CASSPPRGGGTDTQYF
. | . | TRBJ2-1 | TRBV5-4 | TGTGCCAGCAGCTCGGTCAATCCCTACAATGAGCAGTTCTTC | CASSSVNPYNEQFF
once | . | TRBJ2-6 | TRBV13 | TGTGCCAGCAGCTCCTTTGGGGGGGGCACCTTCTCTGGGGCCAACGTCCTGACTTTC | CASSSFGGGTFSGANVLTF
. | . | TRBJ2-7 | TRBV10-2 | TGCGCCAGCAGTGAGTACCGGGCGCAGGTGGACGAGCAGTACTTC | CASSEYRAQVDEQYF
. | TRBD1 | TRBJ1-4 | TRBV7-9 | TGTGCCAGCAGCGCCTGGACAGGGCCGTTCAATGAAAAACTGTTTTTT | CASSAWTGPFNEKLFF
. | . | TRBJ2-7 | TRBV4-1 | TGCGCCAGCAGCCAGTCCGGGAGCTCCTACGAGCAGTACTTC | CASSQSGSSYEQYF
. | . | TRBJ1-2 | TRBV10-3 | TGTGCCATCAGTGAGTCGGGGCAGGACCGGGGCTACACCTTC | CAISESGQDRGYTF
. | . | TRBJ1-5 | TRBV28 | TGTGCCAGCAGTGTAGATAGCAATCAGCCCCAGCATTTT | CASSVDSNQPQHF
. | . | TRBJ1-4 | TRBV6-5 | TGTGCCAGCAGTTACTTCGGAAGTCCAGATGAAAAACTGTTTTTT | CASSYFGSPDEKLFF
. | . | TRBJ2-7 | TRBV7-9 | TGTGCCAGCAGCCCAGGTAGCGGAGATTACGAGCAGTACTTC | CASSPGSGDYEQYF
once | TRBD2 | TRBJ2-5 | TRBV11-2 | TGTGCCAGCAGCTTGGTAGGCGGGGGGGCTGTAGAGACCCAGTACTTC | CASSLVGGGAVETQYF
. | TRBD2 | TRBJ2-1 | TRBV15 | TGTGCCACCAGCCCAGCGGGGGGGCTCAATGAGCAGTTCTTC | CATSPAGGLNEQFF
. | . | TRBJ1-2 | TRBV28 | TGTGCCAGCACCCCTCTGGGGTACAACTATGGCTACACCTTC | CASTPLGYNYGYTF
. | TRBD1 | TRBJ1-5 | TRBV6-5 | TGTGCCAGCAGTTACGGGGGACAGGGGAGCAATCAGCCCCAGCATTTT | CASSYGGQGSNQPQHF
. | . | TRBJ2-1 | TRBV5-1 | TGCGCCAGCAGCCCGGACTACTCCTACAATGAGCAGTTCTTC | CASSPDYSYNEQFF
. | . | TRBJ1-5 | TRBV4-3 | TGCGCCAGCAGCCAAGACGGACGGAGGAATCAGCCCCAGCATTTT | CASSQDGRRNQPQHF
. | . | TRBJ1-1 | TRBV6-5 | TGTGCCAGCAGCCTCGGCGGAGAAGCTTTCTTT | CASSLGGEAFF
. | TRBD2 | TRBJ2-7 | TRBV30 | TGTGCCTATGTAGCGGGAGGGACCTACGAGCAGTACTTC | CAYVAGGTYEQYF
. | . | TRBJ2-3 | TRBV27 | TGTGCCAGCAGTTTACTAGTACCCGTTAGCACAGATACGCAGTATTTT | CASSLLVPVSTDTQYF
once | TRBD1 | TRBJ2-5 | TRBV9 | TGTGCCAGCAGCGGAGGACAGGGGCAAGAGACCCAGTACTTC | CASSGGQGQETQYF
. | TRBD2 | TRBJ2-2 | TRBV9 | TGTGCCAGCAGCCCCCGACTAGCGGACTACACCGGGGAGCTGTTTTTT | CASSPRLADYTGELFF